Below, 30 T cell receptor beta chains from the same sample are listed, as sequenced in a study of blood T cell repertoires in COVID-19 (TCRdb year 2020). The library was made by the immunoSEQ multiplex PCR assay. Not all clones reach the TCRdb copy of this immuneACCESS table, which keeps in-frame sequences only. Checked studies attribute under half of the gap to unresolved V genes and leave the rest unexplained. The sample has 200,000 to 250,000 clones on record, about 85% of them singletons. 2.5% to 3% of the sample is held by the ten biggest clonotypes. Sample: PBMCs or T cells enriched from blood (not recorded which). The receptors derive from a woman between 25 and 40 years old who had recovered from COVID-19.

The rearrangement links TRBV5-6 to TRBJ2-3; 9 nucleotides line up with TRBD1. Germline values: CDR1 SGHDT, CDR2 YYEEEE. Germline trimming cut 3 bases from V and 6 bases from J; bases unmatched to any gene: 11. This CDR3 spans 16 amino acids. CDR3 protein: CASSYSQGAHLDTQYF. In DNA, the CDR3 is TGTGCCAGCAGCTACTCACAGGGGGCGCATTTGGATACGCAGTATTTT. The full variable domain, with the rest looked up from reference TRBV5-6 and TRBJ2-3, is DAGVTQSPTHLIKTRGQQVTLRCSPKSGHDTVSWYQQALGQGPQFIFQYYEEEERQRGNFPDRFSGHQFPNYSSELNVNALLLGDSALYLCASSYSQGAHLDTQYFGPGTRLTVL.

The V gene is TRBV14, the J gene TRBJ1-1; 9 bases agree with TRBD1. V dropped 6 bases and J dropped 8; count of bases not matched to a gene: 4. Per germline, CDR1 SGHDN and CDR2 FVKESK. This CDR3 region has 12 residues. The CDR3 loop is CASRFGQGEAFF. In nucleotides, the CDR3 is TGTGCCAGCAGATTCGGACAGGGGGAAGCTTTCTTT.

The chain recombines TRBV19 with TRBJ2-1; D possibly corresponds to TRBD1 (6 bases). CDR3 length: 17 amino acids. Germline V gene lookup returns CDR1 LNHDA and CDR2 SQIVND (reference sequence). Deletions cut 3 bases from V and 8 bases from J, with 23 bases between. CDR3 in amino acids: CASSIIVHRPGGYEQFF. CDR3 in DNA: TGTGCCAGTAGTATCATCGTGCATCGGCCTGGGGGCTATGAGCAGTTCTTC.

This clone was seen only once. J is TRBJ1-6 and V is TRBV6-5, with a tentative D call TRBD1 (5 bases). Trimming left V 0 bases short and J 7 bases short, with 7 bases between. Germline CDR1 MNHEY, CDR2 SVGAGI. This CDR3 is built from 14 residues. CDR3 in amino acids: CASSYSGGNSPLHF. The CDR3, as DNA: TGTGCCAGCAGTTACTCTGGGGGGAATTCACCCCTCCACTTT.

This clone was seen at least ten times. This chain uses TRBV4-3 with TRBJ2-1; 14 bases fit TRBD2. Germline V gene sequence: CDR1 LGHNA, CDR2 YSLEER. J was trimmed by 8 bases and V by 0 bases; bases with no gene match: 3. The CDR3 is 16 amino acids. CDR3 DNA sequence: TGCGCCAGCAGCCAAGAGACTAGCGGGGGGGTCTATGAGCAGTTCTTC. Translation: CASSQETSGGVYEQFF.

This chain connects TRBV19 to TRBJ2-3, with D possibly being TRBD2 (5 bases). The V end lost 8 bases, the J end lost 6 bases, and 6 bases lay between the germline ends. Germline CDR1 LNHDA, CDR2 SQIVND (reference sequence). CDR3 size: 10 residues. CDR3 in amino acids: CASGEDTQYF. In DNA form, the CDR3 reads TGTGCCAGTGGGGAGGATACGCAGTATTTT. The entire variable domain, with the rest obtained from reference TRBV19 and TRBJ2-3, is as follows: DGGITQSPKYLFRKEGQNVTLSCEQNLNHDAMYWYRQDPGQGLRLIYYSQIVNDFQKGDIAEGYSVSREKKESFPLTVTSAQKNPTAFYLCASGEDTQYFGPGTRLTVL.

V and J are TRBV19 and TRBJ1-1, with D possibly matching TRBD1 (6 bases). Looked up from germline, CDR1 is LNHDA and CDR2 is SQIVND (reference sequence). The length of the CDR3 is 12 residues. The V end was cut by 7 bases, the J end by 1 base, with 7 bases between. The CDR3 is CASTTGNTEAFF. The CDR3, as DNA: TGTGCCAGTACGACAGGGAACACTGAAGCTTTCTTT.

This chain uses TRBV7-9 with TRBJ1-4; D call uncertain. Germline loops: CDR1 SEHNR, CDR2 FQNEAQ (reference sequence). This CDR3 contains 15 residues. V was trimmed by 1 base and J by 7 bases, leaving 13 bases between them. CDR3 DNA sequence: TGTGCCAGCAGCTTAGACGGGGAATTCGGTGAAAAACTGTTTTTT. Amino acid sequence: CASSLDGEFGEKLFF. The full variable domain, rest sourced from reference TRBV7-9 and TRBJ1-4, is DTGVSQNPRHKITKRGQNVTFRCDPISEHNRLYWYRQTLGQGPEFLTYFQNEAQLEKSRLLSDRFSAERPKGSFSTLEIQRTEQGDSAMYLCASSLDGEFGEKLFFGSGTQLSVL.

This chain joins TRBV19 and TRBJ2-1, with TRBD2 matching over 13 bases. Germline V gene sequence: CDR1 LNHDA, CDR2 SQIVND (reference sequence). The CDR3 totals 17 residues. With 5 bases clipped from V and 0 bases from J, the junction kept 4 bases outside the gene matches. The CDR3 region is CASSGTSGESSYNEQFF. The CDR3 nucleotides read TGTGCCAGTAGTGGGACTAGCGGGGAAAGCTCCTACAATGAGCAGTTCTTC.

The V gene is TRBV18, the J gene TRBJ1-1, with D possibly being TRBD1 (6 bases). Germline V gene sequence: CDR1 KGHSH, CDR2 LQKENI. Trimming pared 0 bases from V and 8 bases from J, leaving 10 bases between. The CDR3 is made up of 13 amino acids. Written as DNA, the CDR3 is TGTGCCAGCTCACCACCGACAGGCCGAGAAGCTTTCTTT. Its protein product is CASSPPTGREAFF.

The V and J genes are TRBV11-2 and TRBJ2-7; possible D gene TRBD1, 5 bases. The V end lost 2 bases, the J end lost 2 bases, and 13 bases lay between the germline ends. The length of the CDR3 is 15 residues. CDR1 and CDR2 from the germline V gene are SGHAT and FQNNGV. CDR3 bases: TGTGCCAGCAGCTTATCAGGGATGGCGGCCTACGAGCAGTACTTC. Amino acids: CASSLSGMAAYEQYF.

The gene calls are TRBV28 and TRBJ2-3, with 9 bases that match TRBD2. This CDR3 comprises 17 residues. Unmatched junction bases numbered 12, after V lost 5 bases and J lost 3 bases. Per germline, CDR1 MDHEN and CDR2 SYDVKM. The chain's CDR3 is CASSLWRGGGGTDTQYF. DNA of the CDR3: TGTGCCAGCAGTCTCTGGCGGGGGGGAGGAGGAACAGATACGCAGTATTTT.

CDR3 DNA sequence: TGTGCCAGCAGTTACATACAAGAGACCCAGTACTTC. Its protein is CASSYIQETQYF. The chain couples TRBV12-3 or TRBV12-4 to TRBJ2-5; D remains ambiguous. This CDR3 region has 12 residues. V was pared by 4 bases and J by 2 bases, with 5 bases between.

The chain employs TRBV2 and TRBJ1-2; no reliable D call. Per the germline V gene, CDR1 is SNHLY and CDR2 is FYNNEI. CDR3 length equals 12 residues. Trimming took off 8 bases at V and 6 bases at J, with 13 bases between the two ends. The CDR3 DNA is TGTGCCAGCCAGATGCGGGGTAATGGCTACACCTTC. Translated, it gives CASQMRGNGYTF. Looking up the rest from reference TRBV2 and TRBJ1-2 gives the full variable domain: EPEVTQTPSHQVTQMGQEVILRCVPISNHLYFYWYRQILGQKVEFLVSFYNNEISEKSEIFDDQFSVERPDGSNFTLKIRSTKLEDSAMYFCASQMRGNGYTFGSGTRLTVV.

The rearrangement links TRBV6-5 to TRBJ1-4; D is perhaps TRBD1 (6 bases). The CDR3 is 13 amino acids. Germline V CDR1 and CDR2: MNHEY, SVGAGI. V was shortened by 6 bases and J by 7 bases, with 12 bases between the two germline ends. The DNA of the CDR3 is TGTGCCAGCAGCAGTACCAGGGGTGAAAAACTGTTTTTT. Translation gives CASSSTRGEKLFF.

V is TRBV5-4 and J is TRBJ2-7, with D perhaps matching TRBD2 (6 bases). CDR1 is SGHNT and CDR2 is YYREEE in the germline V gene (reference sequence). V lost 3 bases, J lost 2 bases, and 18 bases lay in between. CDR3 size: 16 residues. CDR3 sequence: CASSWGGRMGTYEQYF. The DNA of the CDR3 is TGTGCCAGCAGCTGGGGAGGCCGTATGGGGACCTACGAGCAGTACTTC. Full variable domain (remainder filled in from reference TRBV5-4 and TRBJ2-7): ETGVTQSPTHLIKTRGQQVTLRCSSQSGHNTVSWYQQALGQGPQFIFQYYREEENGRGNFPPRFSGLQFPNYSSELNVNALELDDSALYLCASSWGGRMGTYEQYFGPGTRLTVT.

The chain links TRBV19 to TRBJ2-1; 7 bases line up with TRBD1. The CDR3 consists of 16 residues. Germline values: CDR1 LNHDA, CDR2 SQIVND (reference sequence). Trimming took 4 bases from V and 7 from J; bases not matched to a gene: 13. The CDR3 DNA follows: TGTGCCAGTAGTACGAGCGGACAGGCGAGGTGGAATGAGCAGTTCTTC. Translated, it gives CASSTSGQARWNEQFF.

J is TRBJ2-2 and V is TRBV11-3; weak D call: TRBD2 (5 bases). Germline V gene data show CDR1 as SGHNT and CDR2 as YENEEA. V lost 3 bases and J 0 bases, leaving 14 bases between the germline ends. This CDR3 region has 17 residues. CDR3 DNA: TGTGCCAGCAGCTTTCGGGGTGTCCGTGCGAACACCGGGGAGCTGTTTTTT. It encodes CASSFRGVRANTGELFF.

The chain employs TRBV10-3 and TRBJ1-3; D is ambiguous. The CDR3 spans 16 residues. CDR1 and CDR2 from the germline V gene are ENHRY and SYGVKD. Trimming shortened V by 0 bases and J by 2 bases, and 11 bases separated the two germline ends. The CDR3 reads CAISESLEGAGNTIYF. Here the CDR3 DNA reads TGTGCCATCAGTGAGTCGTTGGAGGGAGCTGGAAACACCATATATTTT.

This clone was seen a handful of times. V usage is TRBV6-5 and J usage is TRBJ2-7, with a possible D match to TRBD2 (5 bases). With 2 bases removed from V and 0 bases from J, the gap between germline ends came to 14 bases. Germline-derived CDR1 and CDR2 are MNHEY and SVGAGI. The CDR3 loop spans 16 amino acids. Here the CDR3 DNA reads TGTGCCAGCAGTTACGGCGGGTTGAGGAGCTCCTACGAGCAGTACTTC. Translated: CASSYGGLRSSYEQYF.

The chain joins TRBV5-4 to TRBJ1-1, with D tentatively TRBD1 (6 bases). Per germline, CDR1 SGHNT and CDR2 YYREEE (reference sequence). V was clipped by 3 bases and J by 1 base, with 13 bases between them. CDR3 size: 15 residues. CDR3 in amino acids: CASSSLDSENTEAFF. The CDR3 region has the DNA TGTGCCAGCAGCTCACTGGACAGTGAGAACACTGAAGCTTTCTTT. The full variable domain, completed using reference TRBV5-4 and TRBJ1-1, is ETGVTQSPTHLIKTRGQQVTLRCSSQSGHNTVSWYQQALGQGPQFIFQYYREEENGRGNFPPRFSGLQFPNYSSELNVNALELDDSALYLCASSSLDSENTEAFFGQGTRLTVV.

This clone was counted ten times or more. The chain uses TRBV19 and TRBJ2-2; 9 nucleotides agree with TRBD1. Germline CDR1 is LNHDA and CDR2 is SQIVND (reference sequence). With 4 bases clipped from V and 5 bases from J, the junction kept 11 bases outside the gene matches. The length of the CDR3 is 17 residues. This CDR3 reads CASSNYRGLGLTGELFF. CDR3 DNA sequence: TGTGCCAGTAGTAACTACAGGGGGCTCGGTTTAACCGGGGAGCTGTTTTTT.

The chain has TRBV6-4 and TRBJ2-3, with D possibly matching TRBD2 (6 bases). The CDR3 runs 16 residues. CDR1 MRHNA and CDR2 SNTAGT come from the germline V gene. V was cut by 0 bases and J by 4 bases, with 14 bases left in between. CDR3 DNA: TGTGCCAGCAGTGACTCCCGGGAGCTCGGGTCAGATACGCAGTATTTT. It codes for CASSDSRELGSDTQYF.

V usage is TRBV12-3 or TRBV12-4 and J usage is TRBJ1-1; 9 bases are a match to TRBD1. The CDR3 loop spans 13 amino acids. V shed 7 bases and J 4 bases; nucleotides not matched to a gene: 4. The CDR3 coding sequence is TGTGCCAGCACCACGACAGGGGGCACTGAAGCTTTCTTT. Translated, it gives CASTTTGGTEAFF.

This chain links TRBV7-6 with TRBJ2-3; D perhaps matches TRBD1 (6 bases). The CDR3 extends over 15 amino acids. Looked up from germline, CDR1 is SGHVS and CDR2 is FNYEAQ. V was pared by 5 bases and J by 6 bases, with 18 bases between. The CDR3 DNA reads TGTGCCAGCAGCCCAGCATGGCAGGGGCGGGATACGCAGTATTTT. It codes for CASSPAWQGRDTQYF.

This chain joins TRBV7-3 and TRBJ1-6; 7 nucleotides align to TRBD1. Germline-derived CDR1 and CDR2 are SGHTA and FQGTGA. After removal of 5 bases from V and 6 bases from J, the junction contained 4 bases not matched to a gene. This CDR3 is 14 amino acids long. This CDR3 reads CASSQGQTNSPLHF. The CDR3, as DNA: TGTGCCAGCAGCCAGGGACAGACTAATTCACCCCTCCACTTT.

V is TRBV15 and J is TRBJ1-1; D gene ambiguous. CDR3 size: 14 residues. V gave up 0 bases and J gave up 7 bases, with 12 bases separating them. CDR1 and CDR2 (germline): LNHNV, YYDKDF (reference sequence). CDR3 coding DNA: TGTGCCACCAGCAGAGATCTGAGCGCCGTTGAAGCTTTCTTT. It translates to CATSRDLSAVEAFF.

The V and J genes are TRBV29-1 and TRBJ2-3, with D possibly matching TRBD1 (6 bases). The CDR3 consists of 14 residues. The V gene's germline CDR1 is SQVTM and CDR2 ANQGSEA. Deletions cut 6 bases from V and 4 bases from J, with 17 bases between. CDR3 protein: CSVEGSTGPDTQYF. The CDR3 nucleotides read TGCAGCGTCGAGGGGTCTACAGGGCCAGATACGCAGTATTTT.

The J gene is TRBJ2-1, the V gene TRBV11-2; TRBD1 matches at 7 bases. Per germline, CDR1 SGHAT and CDR2 FQNNGV. The ends lost 1 base at V and 6 bases at J; junction bases unmatched: 6. This CDR3 spans 15 amino acids. The CDR3 sequence: CASSLAQTGSNEQFF. CDR3 DNA sequence: TGTGCCAGCAGCTTAGCCCAGACAGGGTCCAATGAGCAGTTCTTC. The variable domain in full, with the rest retrieved from reference TRBV11-2 and TRBJ2-1, is EAGVAQSPRYKIIEKRQSVAFWCNPISGHATLYWYQQILGQGPKLLIQFQNNGVVDDSQLPKDRFSAERLKGVDSTLKIQPAKLEDSAVYLCASSLAQTGSNEQFFGPGTRLTVL.

The chain employs TRBV24-1 and TRBJ2-2, with D hard to call. The CDR3 covers 13 residues. Trimming pared 6 bases from V and 0 bases from J, leaving 4 bases between. CDR1 and CDR2 (germline): KGHDR, SFDVKD. CDR3 region: CATSQSNTGELFF. The CDR3 DNA reads as TGTGCCACCAGTCAGTCGAACACCGGGGAGCTGTTTTTT.